The present entry profiles one T cell receptor (beta chain) with its context. Its specificity is not known. The treatment is: oral pan-JAK inhibitor, 5-10 mg twice daily. Separation by sorting yielded CD4+ and CD8+ T cells from PBMCs. Following extraction, RNA underwent reverse transcription to cDNA, which served as the sequencing template. Profiling relied on immunoSEQ multiplex PCR, and the TCRdb table lists in-frame clones only, not all of them. The table lists 90,000 to 120,000 clones, roughly 84% of them singletons. This sample stems from a study of CD8+ T cells in alopecia areata. About the research overall: Twice a day, 5 to 10 mg of oral tofacitinib was administered to treated patients. General study results and limits: Relative to normal scalp, lesional scalp, especially alopecia totalis/universalis, showed higher clonality.

The source material was CD8+ T cells sorted from blood, sampled at week 24, from a patient treated with tofacitinib. The TCR originated in a human donor with alopecia areata.

CDR3 coding DNA: TGTGCCAGCAGCCACGACAGTTACGAGCAGTACTTC. Translated, it gives CASSHDSYEQYF. This chain links TRBV28 with TRBJ2-7; D possibly corresponds to TRBD1 (5 bases). Trimming removed 6 bases from V and 4 bases from J, with 10 bases in between. The CDR3 consists of 12 residues. Germline assignment: CDR1 MDHEN and CDR2 SYDVKM.